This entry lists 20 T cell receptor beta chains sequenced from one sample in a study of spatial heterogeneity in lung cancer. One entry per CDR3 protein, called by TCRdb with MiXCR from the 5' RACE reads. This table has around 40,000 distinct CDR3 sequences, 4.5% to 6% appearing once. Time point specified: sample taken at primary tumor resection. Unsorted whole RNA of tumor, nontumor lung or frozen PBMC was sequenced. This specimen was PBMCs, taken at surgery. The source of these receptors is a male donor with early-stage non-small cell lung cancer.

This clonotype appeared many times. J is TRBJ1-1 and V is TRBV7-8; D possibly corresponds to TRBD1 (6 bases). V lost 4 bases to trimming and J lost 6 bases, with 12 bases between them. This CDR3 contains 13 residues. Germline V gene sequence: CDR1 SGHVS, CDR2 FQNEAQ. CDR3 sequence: CASSYRAVAEAFF. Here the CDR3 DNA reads TGTGCCAGCAGCTACAGGGCGGTGGCTGAAGCTTTCTTT. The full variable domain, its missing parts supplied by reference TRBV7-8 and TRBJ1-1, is GAGVSQSPRYKVAKRGQDVALRCDPISGHVSLFWYQQALGQGPEFLTYFQNEAQLDKSGLPSDRFFAERPEGSVSTLKIQRTQQEDSAVYLCASSYRAVAEAFFGQGTRLTVV.

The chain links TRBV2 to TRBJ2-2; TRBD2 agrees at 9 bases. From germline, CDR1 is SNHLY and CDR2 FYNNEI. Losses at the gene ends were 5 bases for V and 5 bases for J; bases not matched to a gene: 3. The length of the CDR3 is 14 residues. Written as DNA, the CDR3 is TGTGCCAGCAGTACGGGACTAGCAACCGGGGAGCTGTTTTTT. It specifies CASSTGLATGELFF.

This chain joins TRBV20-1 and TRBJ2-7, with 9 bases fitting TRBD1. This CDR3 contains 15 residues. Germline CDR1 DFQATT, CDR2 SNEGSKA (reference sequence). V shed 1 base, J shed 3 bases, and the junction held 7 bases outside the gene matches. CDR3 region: CSARGFDRGGYEQYF. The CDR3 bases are TGCAGTGCTAGAGGCTTTGACAGGGGGGGCTACGAGCAGTACTTC.

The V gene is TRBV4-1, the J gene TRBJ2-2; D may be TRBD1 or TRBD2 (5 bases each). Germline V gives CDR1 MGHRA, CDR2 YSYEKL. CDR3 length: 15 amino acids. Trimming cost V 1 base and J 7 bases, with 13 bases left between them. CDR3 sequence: CASSQVSTGGGELFF. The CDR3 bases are TGCGCCAGCAGCCAAGTGTCTACTGGGGGCGGGGAGCTGTTTTTT.

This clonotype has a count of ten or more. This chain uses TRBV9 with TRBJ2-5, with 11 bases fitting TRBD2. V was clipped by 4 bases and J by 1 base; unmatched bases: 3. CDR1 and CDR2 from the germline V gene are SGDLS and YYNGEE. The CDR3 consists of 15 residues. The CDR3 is CASSLTSGGQETQYF. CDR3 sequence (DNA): TGTGCCAGCAGCTTAACTAGCGGGGGCCAAGAGACCCAGTACTTC.

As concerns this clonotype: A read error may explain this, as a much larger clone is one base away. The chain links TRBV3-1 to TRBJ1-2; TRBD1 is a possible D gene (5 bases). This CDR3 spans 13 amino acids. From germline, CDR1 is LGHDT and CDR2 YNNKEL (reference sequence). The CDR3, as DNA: TGTGCCGGCAGCCAGGTGACAGAACGAGGCTACACCTTC. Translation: CAGSQVTERGYTF.

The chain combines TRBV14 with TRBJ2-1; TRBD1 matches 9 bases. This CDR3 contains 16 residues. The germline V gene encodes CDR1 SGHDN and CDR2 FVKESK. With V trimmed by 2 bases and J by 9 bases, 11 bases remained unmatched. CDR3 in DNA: TGTGCCAGCAGCCAAAAAATTACCCGACAGGGGGGTGAGCAGTTCTTC. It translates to CASSQKITRQGGEQFF.

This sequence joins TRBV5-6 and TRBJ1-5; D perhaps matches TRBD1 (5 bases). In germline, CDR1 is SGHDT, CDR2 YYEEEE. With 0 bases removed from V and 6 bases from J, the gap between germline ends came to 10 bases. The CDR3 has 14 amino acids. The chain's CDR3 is CASSLERGGQPQHF. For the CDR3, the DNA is TGTGCCAGCAGCTTGGAGAGGGGTGGTCAGCCCCAGCATTTT.

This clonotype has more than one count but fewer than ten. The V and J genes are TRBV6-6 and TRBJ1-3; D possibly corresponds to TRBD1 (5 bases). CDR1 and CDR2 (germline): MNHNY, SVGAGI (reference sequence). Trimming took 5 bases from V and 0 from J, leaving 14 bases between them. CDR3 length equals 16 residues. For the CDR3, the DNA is TGTGCCAGCAGTCGGGACTTTCTCAGCTCTGGAAACACCATATATTTT. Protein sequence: CASSRDFLSSGNTIYF.

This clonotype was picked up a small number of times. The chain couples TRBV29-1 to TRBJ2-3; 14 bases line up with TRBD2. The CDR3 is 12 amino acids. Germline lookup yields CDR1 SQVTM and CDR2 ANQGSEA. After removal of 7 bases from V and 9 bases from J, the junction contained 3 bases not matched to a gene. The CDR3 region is CSGGTSGGTQYF. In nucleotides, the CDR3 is TGCAGCGGAGGGACTAGCGGGGGAACGCAGTATTTT.

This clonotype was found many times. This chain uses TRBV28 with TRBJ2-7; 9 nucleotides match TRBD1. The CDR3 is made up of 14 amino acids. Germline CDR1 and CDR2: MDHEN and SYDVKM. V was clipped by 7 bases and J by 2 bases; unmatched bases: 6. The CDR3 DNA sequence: TGTGCCAGCACCGGGACAGGGACCACCTACGAGCAGTACTTC. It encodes CASTGTGTTYEQYF.

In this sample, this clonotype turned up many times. CDR3 DNA: TGTGCCAGCAGCTTAATGAATCAAGAGACCCAGTACTTC. Amino acids: CASSLMNQETQYF. The V and J genes are TRBV11-1 and TRBJ2-5; no definite D call. The V gene lost 2 bases and the J gene lost 2 bases, with 6 bases spanning the gap. The CDR3 extends over 13 amino acids. Germline values: CDR1 SGHAT, CDR2 FQDESV (reference sequence).

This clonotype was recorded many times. The CDR3 loop reads CASSFYSGWSYEQYF. In nucleotides, the CDR3 is TGTGCCAGCAGCTTTTATAGCGGTTGGTCCTACGAGCAGTACTTC. The chain uses TRBV28 and TRBJ2-7; possibly TRBD2 for D (6 bases). This CDR3 comprises 15 residues. The V end lost 6 bases, the J end lost 1 base, and 16 bases lay between the germline ends. Germline V gives CDR1 MDHEN, CDR2 SYDVKM.

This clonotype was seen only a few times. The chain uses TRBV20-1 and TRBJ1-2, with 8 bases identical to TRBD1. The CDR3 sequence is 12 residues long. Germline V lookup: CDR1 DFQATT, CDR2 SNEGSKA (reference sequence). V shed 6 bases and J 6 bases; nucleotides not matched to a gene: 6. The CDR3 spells CSAEGTGDGYTF. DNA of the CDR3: TGCAGTGCAGAAGGGACAGGCGATGGCTACACCTTC.

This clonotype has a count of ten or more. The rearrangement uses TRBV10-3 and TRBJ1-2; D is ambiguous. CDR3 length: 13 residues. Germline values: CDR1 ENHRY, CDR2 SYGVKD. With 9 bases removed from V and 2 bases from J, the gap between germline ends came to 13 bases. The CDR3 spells CAIERSPNYGYTF. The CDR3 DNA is TGTGCCATTGAAAGGAGCCCCAACTATGGCTACACCTTC.

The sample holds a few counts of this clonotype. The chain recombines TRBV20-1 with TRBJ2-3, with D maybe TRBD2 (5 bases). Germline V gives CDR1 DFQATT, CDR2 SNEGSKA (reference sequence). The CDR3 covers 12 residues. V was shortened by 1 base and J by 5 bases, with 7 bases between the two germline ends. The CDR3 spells CSARVREDTQYF. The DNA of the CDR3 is TGCAGTGCTAGAGTCCGGGAAGATACGCAGTATTTT.

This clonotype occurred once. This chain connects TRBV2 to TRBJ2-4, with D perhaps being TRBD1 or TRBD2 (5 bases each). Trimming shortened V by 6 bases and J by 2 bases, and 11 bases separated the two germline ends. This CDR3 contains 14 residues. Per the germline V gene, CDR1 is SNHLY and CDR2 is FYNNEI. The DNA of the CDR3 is TGTGCCAGCAGGAGAGGGGTAACCAAAAACATTCAGTACTTC. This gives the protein CASRRGVTKNIQYF.

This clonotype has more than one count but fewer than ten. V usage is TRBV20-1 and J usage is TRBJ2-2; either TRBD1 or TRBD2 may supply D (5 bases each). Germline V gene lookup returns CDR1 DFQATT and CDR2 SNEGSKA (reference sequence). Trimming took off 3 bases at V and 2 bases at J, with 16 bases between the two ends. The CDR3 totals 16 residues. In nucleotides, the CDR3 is TGCAGTGCTAGGGCTACCGGGACCTCCAACACCGGGGAGCTGTTTTTT. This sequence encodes CSARATGTSNTGELFF.

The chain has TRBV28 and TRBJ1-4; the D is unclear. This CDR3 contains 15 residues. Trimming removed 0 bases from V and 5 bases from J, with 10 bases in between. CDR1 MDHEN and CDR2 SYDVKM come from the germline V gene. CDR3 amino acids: CASSLWAGPNEKLFF. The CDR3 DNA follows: TGTGCCAGCAGTTTATGGGCAGGACCAAATGAAAAACTGTTTTTT. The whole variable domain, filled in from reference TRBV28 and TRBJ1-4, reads DVKVTQSSRYLVKRTGEKVFLECVQDMDHENMFWYRQDPGLGLRLIYFSYDVKMKEKGDIPEGYSVSREKKERFSLILESASTNQTSMYLCASSLWAGPNEKLFFGSGTQLSVL.

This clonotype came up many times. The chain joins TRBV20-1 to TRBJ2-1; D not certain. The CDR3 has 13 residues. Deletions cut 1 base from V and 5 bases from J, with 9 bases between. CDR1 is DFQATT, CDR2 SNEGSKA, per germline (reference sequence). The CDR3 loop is CSARGLLNNEQFF. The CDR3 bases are TGCAGTGCTAGAGGCCTACTCAACAATGAGCAGTTCTTC.